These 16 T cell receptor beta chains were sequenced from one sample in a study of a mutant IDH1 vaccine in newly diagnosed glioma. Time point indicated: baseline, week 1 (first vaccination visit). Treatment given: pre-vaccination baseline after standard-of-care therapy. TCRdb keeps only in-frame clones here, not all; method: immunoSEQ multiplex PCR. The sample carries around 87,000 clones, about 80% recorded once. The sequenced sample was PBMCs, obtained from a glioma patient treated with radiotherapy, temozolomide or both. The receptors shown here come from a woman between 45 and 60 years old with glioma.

This chain's CDR3 is CASSPGAAAEKLFF. The CDR3 DNA follows: TGTGCCAGCTCACCTGGCGCGGCCGCGGAAAAACTGTTTTTT. The V and J genes are TRBV18 and TRBJ1-4; no firm D call. Trimming left V 3 bases short and J 8 bases short, with 13 bases between. CDR3 length: 14 residues. Germline V gives CDR1 KGHSH, CDR2 LQKENI.

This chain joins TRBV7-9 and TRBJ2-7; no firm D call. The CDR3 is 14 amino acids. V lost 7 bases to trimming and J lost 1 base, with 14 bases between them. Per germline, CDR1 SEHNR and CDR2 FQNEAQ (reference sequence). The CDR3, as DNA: TGTGCCAGCACCCGGAATGAAGGGTCCTACGAGCAGTACTTC. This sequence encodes CASTRNEGSYEQYF.

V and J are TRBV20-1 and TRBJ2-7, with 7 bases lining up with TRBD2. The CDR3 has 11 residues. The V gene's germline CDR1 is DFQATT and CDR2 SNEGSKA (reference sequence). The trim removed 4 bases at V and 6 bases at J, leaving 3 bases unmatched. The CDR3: CSAMGGFEQYF. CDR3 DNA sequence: TGCAGTGCTATGGGAGGGTTCGAGCAGTACTTC.

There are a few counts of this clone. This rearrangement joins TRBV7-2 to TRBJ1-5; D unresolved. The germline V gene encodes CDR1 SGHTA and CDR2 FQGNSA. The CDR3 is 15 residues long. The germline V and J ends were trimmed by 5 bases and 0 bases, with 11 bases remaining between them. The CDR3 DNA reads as TGTGCCAGCAGCGGTACATCCTATAGCAATCAGCCCCAGCATTTT. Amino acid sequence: CASSGTSYSNQPQHF.

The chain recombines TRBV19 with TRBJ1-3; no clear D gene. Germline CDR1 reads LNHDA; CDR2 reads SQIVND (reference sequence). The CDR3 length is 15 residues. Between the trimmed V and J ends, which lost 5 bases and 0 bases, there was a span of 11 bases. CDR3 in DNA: TGTGCCAGTAGTTTGGGAGGAAGCTCTGGAAACACCATATATTTT. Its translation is CASSLGGSSGNTIYF.

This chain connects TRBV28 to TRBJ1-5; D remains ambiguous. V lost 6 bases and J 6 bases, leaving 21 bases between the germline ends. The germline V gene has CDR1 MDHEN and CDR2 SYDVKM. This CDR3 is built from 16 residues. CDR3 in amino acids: CASSLAGRIRSQPQHF. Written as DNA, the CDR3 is TGTGCCAGCAGCCTCGCAGGCAGGATAAGGTCTCAGCCCCAGCATTTT. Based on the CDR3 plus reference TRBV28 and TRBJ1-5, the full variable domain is DVKVTQSSRYLVKRTGEKVFLECVQDMDHENMFWYRQDPGLGLRLIYFSYDVKMKEKGDIPEGYSVSREKKERFSLILESASTNQTSMYLCASSLAGRIRSQPQHFGDGTRLSIL.

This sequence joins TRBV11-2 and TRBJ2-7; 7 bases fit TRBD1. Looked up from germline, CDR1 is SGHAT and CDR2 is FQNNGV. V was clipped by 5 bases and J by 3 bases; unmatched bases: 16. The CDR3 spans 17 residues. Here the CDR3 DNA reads TGTGCCAGCAGCAGAAACCTCCCGGGACAGCTTTACTACGAGCAGTACTTC. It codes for CASSRNLPGQLYYEQYF.

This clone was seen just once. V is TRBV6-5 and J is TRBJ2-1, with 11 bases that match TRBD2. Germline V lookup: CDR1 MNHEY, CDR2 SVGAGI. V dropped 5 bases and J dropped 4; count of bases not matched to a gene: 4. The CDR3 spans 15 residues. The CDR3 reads CASSLTSGAYNEQFF. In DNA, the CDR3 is TGTGCCAGCAGTCTGACTAGCGGGGCGTACAATGAGCAGTTCTTC.

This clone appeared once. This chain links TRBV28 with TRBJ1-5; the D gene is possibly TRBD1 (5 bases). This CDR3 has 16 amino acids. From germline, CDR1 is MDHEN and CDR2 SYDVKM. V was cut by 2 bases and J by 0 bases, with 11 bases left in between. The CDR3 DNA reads TGTGCCAGCAGTTTAGGCAGGGAAAATAGCAATCAGCCCCAGCATTTT. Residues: CASSLGRENSNQPQHF. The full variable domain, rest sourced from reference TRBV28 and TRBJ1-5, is DVKVTQSSRYLVKRTGEKVFLECVQDMDHENMFWYRQDPGLGLRLIYFSYDVKMKEKGDIPEGYSVSREKKERFSLILESASTNQTSMYLCASSLGRENSNQPQHFGDGTRLSIL.

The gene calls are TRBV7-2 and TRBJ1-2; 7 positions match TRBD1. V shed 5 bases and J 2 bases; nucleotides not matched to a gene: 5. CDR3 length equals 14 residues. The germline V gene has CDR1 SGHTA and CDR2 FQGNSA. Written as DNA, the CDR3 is TGTGCCAGCAGCACCCAGACAGGGAACTATGGCTACACCTTC. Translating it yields CASSTQTGNYGYTF. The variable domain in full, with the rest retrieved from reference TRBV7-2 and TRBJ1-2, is GAGVSQSPSNKVTEKGKDVELRCDPISGHTALYWYRQSLGQGLEFLIYFQGNSAPDKSGLPSDRFSAERTGGSVSTLTIQRTQQEDSAVYLCASSTQTGNYGYTFGSGTRLTVV.

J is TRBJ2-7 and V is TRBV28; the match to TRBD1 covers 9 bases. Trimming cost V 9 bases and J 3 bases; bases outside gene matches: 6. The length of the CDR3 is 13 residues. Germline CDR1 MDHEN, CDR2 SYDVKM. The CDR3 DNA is TGTGCCAGTGTAGGACAGGGGAACTACGAGCAGTACTTC. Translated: CASVGQGNYEQYF.

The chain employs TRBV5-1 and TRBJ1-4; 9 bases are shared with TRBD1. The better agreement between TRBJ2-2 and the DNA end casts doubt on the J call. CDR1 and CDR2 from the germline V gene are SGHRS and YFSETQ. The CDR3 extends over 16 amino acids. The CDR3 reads CASSLAGTGFGGELFF. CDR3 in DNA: TGCGCCAGCAGCTTAGCCGGGACAGGGTTCGGAGGGGAGCTGTTTTTT.

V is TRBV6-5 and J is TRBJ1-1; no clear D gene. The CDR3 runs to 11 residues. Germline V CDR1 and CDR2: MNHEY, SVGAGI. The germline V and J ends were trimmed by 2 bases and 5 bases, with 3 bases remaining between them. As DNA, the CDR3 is TGTGCCAGCAGTTACGGTACTGAAGCTTTCTTT. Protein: CASSYGTEAFF.

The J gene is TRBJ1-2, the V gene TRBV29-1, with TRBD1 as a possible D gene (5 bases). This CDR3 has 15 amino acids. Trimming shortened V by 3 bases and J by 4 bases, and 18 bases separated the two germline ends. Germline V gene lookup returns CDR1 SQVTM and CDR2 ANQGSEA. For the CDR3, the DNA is TGCAGCGTTGAGAGATCTCGGGGGATCGGCTATGGCTACACCTTC. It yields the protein CSVERSRGIGYGYTF.

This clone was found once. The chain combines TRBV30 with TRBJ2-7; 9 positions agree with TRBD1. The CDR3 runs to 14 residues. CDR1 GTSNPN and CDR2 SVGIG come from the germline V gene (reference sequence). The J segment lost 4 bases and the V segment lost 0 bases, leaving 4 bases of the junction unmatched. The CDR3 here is CAWSVGTGRYEQYF. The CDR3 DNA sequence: TGTGCCTGGAGTGTCGGGACAGGGAGGTACGAGCAGTACTTC.

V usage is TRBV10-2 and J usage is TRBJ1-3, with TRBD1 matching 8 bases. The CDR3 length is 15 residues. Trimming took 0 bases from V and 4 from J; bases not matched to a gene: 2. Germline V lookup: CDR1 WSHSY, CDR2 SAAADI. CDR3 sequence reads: CASSESTGAGNTIYF. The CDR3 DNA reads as TGCGCCAGCAGTGAGTCGACAGGGGCAGGAAACACCATATATTTT.